This T cell receptor beta chain was identified during a study of blood T cell repertoires in COVID-19. As for the study in general: Sites in the United States, Italy and Spain provided acute and convalescent COVID-19 samples. PBMCs, B-cell-depleted T cells, or T cells were the source of the cDNA or gDNA that made up the material.

This study enrolled people aged roughly 18 to 89 from roughly 22 US geographic areas. Trimming took 5 bases from V and 1 from J, leaving 14 bases between them. The V gene's germline CDR1 is SGHTA and CDR2 FQGNSA. The CDR3 totals 16 residues. TCRdb's copy holds only in-frame clones and misses some; the assay was immunoSEQ multiplex PCR. The sample has more than 110,000 clones, roughly 84% seen once. Sequences were obtained from PBMCs or T cells enriched from blood (not recorded which). This receptor was taken from a man aged 35 to 55 with acute COVID-19. This rearrangement joins TRBV7-2 to TRBJ2-2, with D tentatively TRBD1 (6 bases). The CDR3 region has the DNA TGTGCCAGCAGCCTCGTCGGGACATTGAACACCGGGGAGCTGTTTTTT. Translated: CASSLVGTLNTGELFF.